Sequencing of this TCR beta chain was carried out in a study of beta chain features in type 1 diabetes. Reverse transcription of all isolated RNA meant that expressed TCRB transcripts were sequenced. Sequencing was performed with immunoSEQ multiplex PCR; in TCRdb, only in-frame clones are kept and a portion is missing. The sample has more than 85,000 clones; approximately 39% are singletons. V shed 4 bases and J shed 1 base, with 8 bases lying between them. This CDR3 has 13 amino acids. The germline V gene has CDR1 SGHAT and CDR2 FQNNGV. The receptor was isolated from a woman aged 18-29 years in good health. Sequenced sample: stem cell memory CD4+ T cells from blood. The rearrangement links TRBV11-2 to TRBJ2-7; D might be TRBD1 (5 bases). The CDR3 region is CASSYRTSYEQYF. For the CDR3, the DNA is TGTGCCAGCAGCTACAGGACATCCTACGAGCAGTACTTC.